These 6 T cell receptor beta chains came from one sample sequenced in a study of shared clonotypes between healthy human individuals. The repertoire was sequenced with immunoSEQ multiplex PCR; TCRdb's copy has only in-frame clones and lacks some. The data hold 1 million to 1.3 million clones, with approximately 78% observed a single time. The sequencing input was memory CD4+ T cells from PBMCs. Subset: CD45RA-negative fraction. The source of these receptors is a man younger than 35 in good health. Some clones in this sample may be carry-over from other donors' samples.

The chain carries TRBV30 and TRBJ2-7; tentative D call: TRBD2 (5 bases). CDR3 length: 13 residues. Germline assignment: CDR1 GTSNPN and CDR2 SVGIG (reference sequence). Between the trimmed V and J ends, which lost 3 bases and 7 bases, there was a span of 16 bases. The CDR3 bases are TGTGCCTGGAGGGCGGCCGCCCGGGGAGAGCAGTACTTC. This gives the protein CAWRAAARGEQYF.

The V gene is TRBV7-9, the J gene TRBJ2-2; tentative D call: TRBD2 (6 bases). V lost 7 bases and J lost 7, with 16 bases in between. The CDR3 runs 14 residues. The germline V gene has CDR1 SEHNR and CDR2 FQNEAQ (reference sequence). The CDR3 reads CASIGPGGVGELFF. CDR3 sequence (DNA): TGTGCCAGCATAGGTCCTGGCGGGGTCGGGGAGCTGTTTTTT.

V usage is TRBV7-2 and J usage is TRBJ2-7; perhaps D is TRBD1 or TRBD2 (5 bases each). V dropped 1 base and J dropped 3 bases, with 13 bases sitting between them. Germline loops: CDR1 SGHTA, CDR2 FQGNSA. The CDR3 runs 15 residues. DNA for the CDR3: TGTGCCAGCAGCTTAGAAGGGACGGTGAACTACGAGCAGTACTTC. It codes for CASSLEGTVNYEQYF. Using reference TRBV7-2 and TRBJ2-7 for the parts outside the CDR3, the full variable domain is GAGVSQSPSNKVTEKGKDVELRCDPISGHTALYWYRQSLGQGLEFLIYFQGNSAPDKSGLPSDRFSAERTGGSVSTLTIQRTQQEDSAVYLCASSLEGTVNYEQYFGPGTRLTVT.

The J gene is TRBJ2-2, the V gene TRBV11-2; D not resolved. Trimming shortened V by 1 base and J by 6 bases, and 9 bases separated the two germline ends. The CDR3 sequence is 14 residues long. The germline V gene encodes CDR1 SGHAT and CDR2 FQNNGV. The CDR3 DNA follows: TGTGCCAGCAGCTTAGGGCTAAGAGCCGGGGAGCTGTTTTTT. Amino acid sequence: CASSLGLRAGELFF.

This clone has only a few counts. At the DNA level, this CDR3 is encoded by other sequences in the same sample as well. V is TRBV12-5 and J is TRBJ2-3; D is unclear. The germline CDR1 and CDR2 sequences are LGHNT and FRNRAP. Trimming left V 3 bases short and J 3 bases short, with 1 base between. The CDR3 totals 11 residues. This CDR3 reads CASGFTDTQYF. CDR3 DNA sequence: TGTGCTAGTGGTTTTACAGATACGCAGTATTTT.

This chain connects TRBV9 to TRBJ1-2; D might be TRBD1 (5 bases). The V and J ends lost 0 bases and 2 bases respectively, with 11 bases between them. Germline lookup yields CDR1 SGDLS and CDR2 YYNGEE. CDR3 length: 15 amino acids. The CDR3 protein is CASSVDLGGNYGYTF. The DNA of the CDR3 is TGTGCCAGCAGCGTAGATCTGGGGGGGAACTATGGCTACACCTTC.